These 28 T cell receptor beta chains were all obtained from the same sample, sequenced in a study of T cell responses to AZD1222 COVID-19 vaccine. Measured with immunoSEQ multiplex PCR; TCRdb has only the in-frame clones, and not every one. Among approximately 120,000 clones, around 90% were seen once, and the ten largest hold about 13%. The sequencing here drew on peripheral blood, taken on day 0 of MenACWY control vaccination. The source is an adult in good health.

V and J are TRBV27 and TRBJ2-7; 12 positions agree with TRBD2. CDR3 length equals 17 residues. The germline V gene encodes CDR1 MNHEY and CDR2 SMNVEV (reference sequence). Trimming removed 7 bases from V and 2 bases from J; junction bases left unmatched: 12. CDR3 sequence reads: CASKRLAGVGRAYEQYF. For the CDR3, the DNA is TGTGCCAGCAAAAGACTAGCGGGAGTCGGTCGGGCCTACGAGCAGTACTTC.

The chain combines TRBV2 with TRBJ2-7; 14 bases are shared with TRBD2. The CDR3 length is 15 residues. Trimming at V came to 3 bases and at J to 12 bases, leaving 10 bases not matched to a gene. Per the germline V gene, CDR1 is SNHLY and CDR2 is FYNNEI. CDR3 amino acids: CASSEAGTSGSLGYF. The CDR3 DNA reads as TGTGCCAGCAGTGAGGCCGGGACTAGCGGGAGTTTAGGGTACTTC.

This clone was seen once. CDR3 DNA: TGTGCCAGCAGTTTAATACCCCCCACGGGGGGCGGAACAAGCTCCTACGAGCAGTACTTC. The encoded protein is CASSLIPPTGGGTSSYEQYF. This rearrangement joins TRBV27 to TRBJ2-7, with a tentative D call TRBD2 (7 bases). This CDR3 contains 20 residues. V was clipped by 2 bases and J by 0 bases, with 26 bases between them. CDR1 is MNHEY and CDR2 is SMNVEV in the germline V gene (reference sequence).

This chain uses TRBV7-9 with TRBJ1-5; D not certain. V was trimmed by 1 base and J by 0 bases, leaving 10 bases between them. This CDR3 contains 16 residues. Germline-derived CDR1 and CDR2 are SEHNR and FQNEAQ (reference sequence). Here the CDR3 DNA reads TGTGCCAGCAGCTTAGGTCCTTCCTATAGCAATCAGCCCCAGCATTTT. It encodes CASSLGPSYSNQPQHF.

The V gene is TRBV4-3, the J gene TRBJ2-7, with unresolved D. Germline CDR1 LGHNA, CDR2 YSLEER. V dropped 0 bases and J dropped 2 bases, with 20 bases sitting between them. This CDR3 is built from 18 residues. In nucleotides, the CDR3 is TGCGCCAGCAGCCAAGATTCCCTAAGGTGGGGATCGGCCTACGAGCAGTACTTC. Its protein product is CASSQDSLRWGSAYEQYF.

The genes are TRBV28 and TRBJ1-3; no reliable D call. Germline CDR1 reads MDHEN; CDR2 reads SYDVKM. V lost 4 bases and J lost 0, with 19 bases in between. The CDR3 has 18 amino acids. CDR3 sequence: CASSSYKLTSTSGNTIYF. CDR3 nucleotides: TGTGCCAGCAGTTCATACAAGCTGACATCCACCTCTGGAAACACCATATATTTT.

The genes are TRBV4-3 and TRBJ2-2; D not resolved. The CDR3 spans 14 residues. With 0 bases removed from V and 3 bases from J, the gap between germline ends came to 5 bases. The germline gives CDR1 LGHNA, CDR2 YSLEER. CDR3 in amino acids: CASSQDAHTGELFF. In DNA, the CDR3 is TGCGCCAGCAGCCAAGACGCACACACCGGGGAGCTGTTTTTT.

This chain links TRBV19 with TRBJ1-5; no clear D. Germline values: CDR1 LNHDA, CDR2 SQIVND (reference sequence). Trimming shortened V by 2 bases and J by 2 bases, and 7 bases separated the two germline ends. The CDR3 is 14 residues long. The CDR3 spells CASSIIGGNQPQHF. The CDR3 nucleotides are TGTGCCAGTAGTATAATCGGGGGCAATCAGCCCCAGCATTTT. Complete variable domain (other parts from reference TRBV19 and TRBJ1-5): DGGITQSPKYLFRKEGQNVTLSCEQNLNHDAMYWYRQDPGQGLRLIYYSQIVNDFQKGDIAEGYSVSREKKESFPLTVTSAQKNPTAFYLCASSIIGGNQPQHFGDGTRLSIL.

This chain uses TRBV4-1 with TRBJ2-1; D might be TRBD1 or TRBD2, each matching 5 bases. Germline V gene sequence: CDR1 MGHRA, CDR2 YSYEKL. The CDR3 runs to 16 residues. The V end lost 0 bases, the J end lost 8 bases, and 17 bases lay between the germline ends. The CDR3 DNA is TGCGCCAGCAGCCAAGATTGGGTCGGGGTAGGGGATGAGCAGTTCTTC. Protein product: CASSQDWVGVGDEQFF.

This sequence joins TRBV7-9 and TRBJ1-2; D gene uncertain. The CDR3 contains 14 residues. The germline V and J ends were trimmed by 0 bases and 3 bases, with 8 bases remaining between them. CDR1 SEHNR and CDR2 FQNEAQ come from the germline V gene (reference sequence). The CDR3 DNA reads TGTGCCAGCAGCTTAGCGGGCCGCGACTATGGCTACACCTTC. Its translation: CASSLAGRDYGYTF. Drawing the rest from reference TRBV7-9 and TRBJ1-2, the complete variable domain is DTGVSQNPRHKITKRGQNVTFRCDPISEHNRLYWYRQTLGQGPEFLTYFQNEAQLEKSRLLSDRFSAERPKGSFSTLEIQRTEQGDSAMYLCASSLAGRDYGYTFGSGTRLTVV.

This clone has a single count. The rearrangement joins TRBV4-3 to TRBJ2-7; possibly TRBD1 or TRBD2 for D (6 bases each). In germline, CDR1 is LGHNA, CDR2 YSLEER. Between the trimmed V and J ends, which lost 0 bases and 0 bases, there was a span of 12 bases. CDR3 size: 16 residues. Here the CDR3 reads CASSQDFAGHSYEQYF. In nucleotides, the CDR3 is TGCGCCAGCAGCCAAGATTTTGCGGGACACTCCTACGAGCAGTACTTC.

V gene TRBV18 combines with J gene TRBJ1-4; D not certain. CDR3 length: 15 amino acids. Trimming removed 1 base from V and 7 bases from J, with 13 bases in between. Germline-derived CDR1 and CDR2 are KGHSH and LQKENI. CDR3 residues: CASSPRSTSGEKLFF. The CDR3 DNA reads as TGTGCCAGCTCACCACGATCCACCTCGGGTGAAAAACTGTTTTTT.

The gene calls are TRBV7-9 and TRBJ1-4; 7 nucleotides line up with TRBD1. This CDR3 comprises 15 residues. The germline CDR1 and CDR2 sequences are SEHNR and FQNEAQ (reference sequence). V lost 4 bases to trimming and J lost 2 bases; unmatched junction nucleotides: 4. The CDR3 DNA reads TGTGCCAGCAGCTACAGGGGTTTGACTAATGAAAAACTGTTTTTT. It encodes CASSYRGLTNEKLFF.

The rearrangement joins TRBV5-4 to TRBJ1-2; 9 bases line up with TRBD1. Germline CDR1 reads SGHNT; CDR2 reads YYREEE (reference sequence). The CDR3 runs to 15 residues. Germline trimming cut 4 bases from V and 8 bases from J; bases unmatched to any gene: 12. CDR3 protein: CASSRAGQGSDGYTF. In DNA form, the CDR3 reads TGTGCCAGCAGCCGGGCGGGACAGGGATCTGACGGCTACACCTTC. Using reference TRBV5-4 and TRBJ1-2 for the parts outside the CDR3, the full variable domain is ETGVTQSPTHLIKTRGQQVTLRCSSQSGHNTVSWYQQALGQGPQFIFQYYREEENGRGNFPPRFSGLQFPNYSSELNVNALELDDSALYLCASSRAGQGSDGYTFGSGTRLTVV.

The chain couples TRBV14 to TRBJ2-7; 11 bases agree with TRBD1. V gave up 3 bases and J gave up 0 bases; unmatched junction bases: 10. Germline lookup yields CDR1 SGHDN and CDR2 FVKESK. This CDR3 spans 18 amino acids. In DNA, the CDR3 is TGTGCCAGCAGCCATAGGCCCAAGGACAGGGGGCCCTCCTACGAGCAGTACTTC. Translated: CASSHRPKDRGPSYEQYF.

This rearrangement joins TRBV14 to TRBJ1-2; 9 bases line up with TRBD1. The junction had 22 bases not matched to a gene; V was cut back by 1 base and J by 7 bases. Germline-derived CDR1 and CDR2 are SGHDN and FVKESK. The CDR3 consists of 20 residues. The chain's CDR3 is CASSQARGGNRDREKGGYTF. CDR3 in DNA: TGTGCCAGCAGCCAAGCCAGAGGGGGGAACCGGGACAGGGAAAAAGGTGGCTACACCTTC.

Of note for this clone: Other nucleotide sequences in the sample specify the same CDR3. The chain carries TRBV7-2 and TRBJ2-7; possibly TRBD2 for D (5 bases). The CDR3 has 14 amino acids. CDR1 is SGHTA, CDR2 FQGNSA, per germline. V lost 1 base and J lost 2, with 9 bases in between. DNA of the CDR3: TGTGCCAGCAGCTTAGTGCCGGAGGCCTACGAGCAGTACTTC. Translation gives CASSLVPEAYEQYF. The whole variable domain, filled in from reference TRBV7-2 and TRBJ2-7, reads GAGVSQSPSNKVTEKGKDVELRCDPISGHTALYWYRQSLGQGLEFLIYFQGNSAPDKSGLPSDRFSAERTGGSVSTLTIQRTQQEDSAVYLCASSLVPEAYEQYFGPGTRLTVT.

This rearrangement joins TRBV7-3 to TRBJ1-2; maybe TRBD1 (6 bases). The CDR3 totals 12 residues. Germline assignment: CDR1 SGHTA and CDR2 FQGTGA. V dropped 4 bases and J dropped 4 bases, with 7 bases sitting between them. In DNA form, the CDR3 reads TGTGCCAGCAGCTCACAGGGCTATGGCTACACCTTC. Protein: CASSSQGYGYTF.

The sample holds one count of this clone. Written as DNA, the CDR3 is TGTGCCAGCAGCCCTGCCCCAACGGGAGGTCATGAGCAGTTCTTC. Translating gives CASSPAPTGGHEQFF. The gene calls are TRBV7-2 and TRBJ2-1, with 7 nucleotides matching TRBD2. V was clipped by 5 bases and J by 8 bases; unmatched bases: 12. CDR1 and CDR2 (germline): SGHTA, FQGNSA. The CDR3 covers 15 residues. Using reference TRBV7-2 and TRBJ2-1 for the parts outside the CDR3, the full variable domain is GAGVSQSPSNKVTEKGKDVELRCDPISGHTALYWYRQSLGQGLEFLIYFQGNSAPDKSGLPSDRFSAERTGGSVSTLTIQRTQQEDSAVYLCASSPAPTGGHEQFFGPGTRLTVL.

The rearrangement links TRBV2 to TRBJ1-1; D is perhaps TRBD1 (6 bases). Per germline, CDR1 SNHLY and CDR2 FYNNEI. This CDR3 contains 16 residues. The V end was cut by 5 bases, the J end by 5 bases, with 21 bases between. The CDR3 DNA reads as TGTGCCAGCAGTAGTGACAGGATTGGAGTCGCAACTGAAGCTTTCTTT. This codes for CASSSDRIGVATEAFF.

The rearrangement links TRBV11-3 to TRBJ2-3; D is possibly TRBD2 (6 bases). Germline CDR1 is SGHNT and CDR2 is YENEEA. The CDR3 extends over 15 amino acids. V was shortened by 1 base and J by 0 bases, with 8 bases between the two germline ends. This CDR3 reads CASSLGSGSTDTQYF. The CDR3 DNA follows: TGTGCCAGCAGCTTAGGCAGCGGGAGCACAGATACGCAGTATTTT.

The rearrangement links TRBV5-1 to TRBJ1-3; the match to TRBD1 covers 7 bases. The germline CDR1 and CDR2 sequences are SGHRS and YFSETQ. V gave up 3 bases and J gave up 8 bases; unmatched junction bases: 11. The CDR3 covers 15 residues. The CDR3 DNA reads as TGCGCCAGCAGCTACCAGGGGGAGTATAGTGACACCATATATTTT. Translated: CASSYQGEYSDTIYF. Full variable domain (rest looked up from reference TRBV5-1 and TRBJ1-3): KAGVTQTPRYLIKTRGQQVTLSCSPISGHRSVSWYQQTPGQGLQFLFEYFSETQRNKGNFPGRFSGRQFSNSRSEMNVSTLELGDSALYLCASSYQGEYSDTIYFGEGSWLTVV.

The genes are TRBV11-3 and TRBJ1-1, with D perhaps TRBD1 (5 bases). The V end was cut by 4 bases, the J end by 5 bases, with 11 bases between. CDR3 length equals 13 residues. The V gene's germline CDR1 is SGHNT and CDR2 YENEEA. The CDR3, as DNA: TGTGCCAGCAGCTCCAGGGTCGGAACTGAAGCTTTCTTT. Translating gives CASSSRVGTEAFF.

The chain links TRBV9 to TRBJ2-3, with 7 bases identical to TRBD1. The CDR3 is 15 amino acids. V dropped 3 bases and J dropped 4; count of bases not matched to a gene: 8. Looked up from germline, CDR1 is SGDLS and CDR2 is YYNGEE. The CDR3 DNA follows: TGTGCCAGCAGCGAGACAGGGTTAGGGGCAGATACGCAGTATTTT. Translation gives CASSETGLGADTQYF.

This clone was detected only once. V usage is TRBV11-3 and J usage is TRBJ1-5; 9 nucleotides agree with TRBD1. The CDR3 loop spans 16 amino acids. V shed 3 bases, J shed 6 bases, and the junction held 9 bases outside the gene matches. Per germline, CDR1 SGHNT and CDR2 YENEEA. The CDR3 here is CASSFGSRDRVQPQHF. CDR3 nucleotide sequence: TGTGCCAGCAGCTTCGGCAGCCGGGACAGGGTTCAGCCCCAGCATTTT.

The chain recombines TRBV30 with TRBJ2-7, with TRBD1 matching over 10 bases. The CDR3 sequence is 19 residues long. CDR1 and CDR2 from the germline V gene are GTSNPN and SVGIG (reference sequence). The V gene end was trimmed by 0 bases and the J gene end by 3 bases; junction bases not matched to a gene: 17. Written as DNA, the CDR3 is TGTGCCTGGAGTGTATTTCTAGGGGATCTGACAGGGGGCGGCTACGAGCAGTACTTC. This encodes CAWSVFLGDLTGGGYEQYF.

This clone was picked up a small number of times. The chain combines TRBV4-2 with TRBJ2-1, with TRBD2 as a possible D gene (5 bases). The CDR3 runs to 16 residues. V gave up 4 bases and J gave up 6 bases, with 19 bases separating them. The germline V gene has CDR1 LGHNA and CDR2 YNFKEQ. The CDR3 loop reads CASSPLGRDSLNEQFF. The CDR3 nucleotides are TGTGCCAGCAGCCCACTTGGCCGGGATAGCCTCAATGAGCAGTTCTTC.

The CDR3 nucleotides are TGTGCCAGCAGCTTTACCGGGACAGGGGGCAGGGATGGCTACACCTTC. It is translated as CASSFTGTGGRDGYTF. V is TRBV5-8 and J is TRBJ1-2; 12 bases align to TRBD1. In germline, CDR1 is SGHTS, CDR2 YDEGEE. This CDR3 contains 16 residues. With 2 bases clipped from V and 6 bases from J, the junction kept 8 bases outside the gene matches.